The next 29 T cell receptor beta chains were all read from a single sample in a study of T cell responses to AZD1222 COVID-19 vaccine. This table comes from immunoSEQ multiplex PCR, and its TCRdb copy is limited to in-frame clones, with some not included. Of some 130,000 clones listed, approximately 86% are singletons. The sequences come from peripheral blood, collected on day 0 of AZD1222 vaccination. The receptor source for this set is an adult in good health.

The chain joins TRBV21-1 to TRBJ2-5; the table assigns TRBD2, which was not confirmed against the DNA. TRBV21-1 is a documented pseudogene. The CDR3 extends over 15 amino acids. The DNA of the CDR3 is TGTGCCAGCAGCAACCGACTAGCGGGAGGAGAGACCCAGTACTTC. It specifies CASSNRLAGGETQYF.

This chain uses TRBV11-2 with TRBJ2-1; the D is unclear. Germline values: CDR1 SGHAT, CDR2 FQNNGV. The CDR3 has 12 amino acids. Trimming cost V 5 bases and J 8 bases, with 10 bases left between them. CDR3 loop: CASSLKGYEQFF. CDR3 DNA sequence: TGTGCCAGCAGCCTAAAGGGCTATGAGCAGTTCTTC. The full variable domain, completed using reference TRBV11-2 and TRBJ2-1, is EAGVAQSPRYKIIEKRQSVAFWCNPISGHATLYWYQQILGQGPKLLIQFQNNGVVDDSQLPKDRFSAERLKGVDSTLKIQPAKLEDSAVYLCASSLKGYEQFFGPGTRLTVL.

This CDR3 is CASSQGLNEQFF. CDR3 nucleotides: TGTGCCAGTAGTCAAGGCCTTAATGAGCAGTTCTTC. The chain is built from TRBV19 and TRBJ2-1; D remains ambiguous. This CDR3 is built from 12 residues. Germline-derived CDR1 and CDR2 are LNHDA and SQIVND (reference sequence). V was clipped by 5 bases and J by 7 bases, with 9 bases between them.

J is TRBJ1-4 and V is TRBV21-1; the D call TRBD1 from the table was never checked on the DNA. TRBV21-1 constitutes a pseudogene. The CDR3 has 21 amino acids. The CDR3 bases are TGTGCCAGCAGCAAAAGGTGGGAGGCGACAGGGGGCTGTCGGCCTAATGAAAAACTGTTTTTT. As protein: CASSKRWEATGGCRPNEKLFF.

The CDR3 protein is CASLGAGRSYEQYF. CDR3 in DNA: TGTGCCAGCCTTGGCGCGGGAAGGTCCTACGAGCAGTACTTC. The V and J genes are TRBV28 and TRBJ2-7, with D possibly being TRBD2 (6 bases). Germline V gene data show CDR1 as MDHEN and CDR2 as SYDVKM. Trimming shortened V by 8 bases and J by 1 base, and 15 bases separated the two germline ends. The length of the CDR3 is 14 residues.

The V gene is TRBV6-2 or TRBV6-3, the J gene TRBJ2-7; TRBD2 matches at 12 bases. CDR1 and CDR2 from the germline V gene are MNHEY and SVGEGT. The CDR3 has 15 residues. V was pared by 0 bases and J by 3 bases, with 0 bases of the junction left unmatched. The DNA of the CDR3 is TGTGCCAGCAGTTACTCGACTAGCGGGGGCTACGAGCAGTACTTC. It translates to CASSYSTSGGYEQYF.

Of note for this clone: At the DNA level, this CDR3 is encoded by other sequences in the same sample as well. This chain connects TRBV25-1 to TRBJ1-3; maybe TRBD1 (6 bases). CDR3 length: 14 amino acids. CDR1 and CDR2 (germline): MGHDK, SYGVNS. Deletions cut 4 bases from V and 4 bases from J, with 11 bases between. CDR3 nucleotides: TGTGCCAGCAGTGCAGGGGTTGTCGGAAACACCATATATTTT. This sequence encodes CASSAGVVGNTIYF.

This rearrangement joins TRBV28 to TRBJ2-3, with D perhaps TRBD2 (5 bases). Trimming cost V 8 bases and J 11 bases, with 14 bases left between them. CDR3 length equals 11 residues. Germline V gene lookup returns CDR1 MDHEN and CDR2 SYDVKM. The chain's CDR3 is CASRDASRQYF. CDR3 DNA: TGTGCCAGCCGGGATGCATCAAGGCAGTATTTT.

As concerns this clone: An end of the junction does not agree with germline; a read error may underlie this. The V and J genes are TRBV28 and TRBJ2-7; 9 nucleotides match TRBD2. The CDR3 covers 15 residues. CDR1 and CDR2 from the germline V gene are MDHEN and SYDVKM. The CDR3 DNA is TGTGCCAGCAGTTCTTATTCTAGCGGGAAGGGCGAGAAGTACTTC. Translation gives CASSSYSSGKGEKYF. The whole variable domain, filled in from reference TRBV28 and TRBJ2-7, reads DVKVTQSSRYLVKRTGEKVFLECVQDMDHENMFWYRQDPGLGLRLIYFSYDVKMKEKGDIPEGYSVSREKKERFSLILESASTNQTSMYLCASSSYSSGKGEKYFGPGTRLTVT.

The count of this clone is one. V and J are TRBV3-1 (or the pseudogene TRBV3-2) and TRBJ2-1; TRBD1 agrees at 7 bases. V lost 0 bases, J lost 8 bases, and 4 bases stayed unmatched. Germline V lookup: CDR1 LGHDT, CDR2 YNNKEL (reference sequence). There are 14 residues in the CDR3. In nucleotides, the CDR3 is TGTGCCAGCAGCCAAGATCTGGGGACAGATGAGCAGTTCTTC. It is translated as CASSQDLGTDEQFF.

This chain joins TRBV6-5 and TRBJ2-1; TRBD1 agrees at 9 bases. The CDR3 length is 16 residues. Germline V gene sequence: CDR1 MNHEY, CDR2 SVGAGI. V was pared by 2 bases and J by 9 bases, with 11 bases of the junction left unmatched. The CDR3 spells CASSYQGTGIRGEQFF. Here the CDR3 DNA reads TGTGCCAGCAGTTACCAGGGGACAGGGATCCGGGGTGAGCAGTTCTTC.

This clone was counted a single time. The chain has TRBV7-2 and TRBJ1-5; weak D call: TRBD1 (6 bases). With 2 bases removed from V and 7 bases from J, the gap between germline ends came to 18 bases. The CDR3 contains 16 residues. Germline CDR1 is SGHTA and CDR2 is FQGNSA. CDR3 protein: CASSLSPRGSGQPQHF. The CDR3, as DNA: TGTGCCAGCAGCTTATCCCCCAGGGGCTCAGGCCAGCCCCAGCATTTT.

This clone was seen just once. The chain couples TRBV7-9 to TRBJ1-5, with 8 bases identical to TRBD1. J was trimmed by 2 bases and V by 5 bases; bases with no gene match: 11. CDR3 length: 17 residues. CDR1 is SEHNR and CDR2 is FQNEAQ in the germline V gene (reference sequence). The CDR3 coding sequence is TGTGCCAGCAGCCGAGGGACCGGGACAGGCGGCAATCAGCCCCAGCATTTT. This gives the protein CASSRGTGTGGNQPQHF. Combining the CDR3 with reference TRBV7-9 and TRBJ1-5 gives the whole variable domain DTGVSQNPRHKITKRGQNVTFRCDPISEHNRLYWYRQTLGQGPEFLTYFQNEAQLEKSRLLSDRFSAERPKGSFSTLEIQRTEQGDSAMYLCASSRGTGTGGNQPQHFGDGTRLSIL.

The chain joins TRBV11-2 to TRBJ2-2, with D tentatively TRBD2 (6 bases). This CDR3 has 15 residues. V was cut by 5 bases and J by 1 base, with 11 bases left in between. Per germline, CDR1 SGHAT and CDR2 FQNNGV. CDR3 DNA sequence: TGTGCCAGCAGCAATGGAGCGGGGAACACCGGGGAGCTGTTTTTT. Encoded protein: CASSNGAGNTGELFF.

The chain combines TRBV30 with TRBJ1-4, with D maybe TRBD1 (5 bases). The germline V gene has CDR1 GTSNPN and CDR2 SVGIG (reference sequence). CDR3 length: 12 residues. Between the trimmed V and J ends, which lost 0 bases and 10 bases, there was a span of 9 bases. Here the CDR3 reads CAWSVPGGKLFF. For the CDR3, the DNA is TGTGCCTGGAGTGTACCTGGGGGAAAACTGTTTTTT.

The V call is TRBV6-5, the J call TRBJ1-2; D unclear. This CDR3 spans 14 amino acids. CDR1 is MNHEY, CDR2 SVGAGI, per germline. V dropped 0 bases and J dropped 3 bases, with 8 bases sitting between them. This CDR3 is CASSYSLGHYGYTF. The CDR3 DNA reads TGTGCCAGCAGTTACTCCCTAGGGCACTATGGCTACACCTTC.

The chain employs TRBV6-1 and TRBJ1-6; D gene unclear. CDR3 length equals 13 residues. Trimming left V 3 bases short and J 4 bases short, with 4 bases between. The germline gives CDR1 MNHNS, CDR2 SASEGT. CDR3 nucleotides: TGTGCCAGCAGTGAGTCTTATAATTCACCCCTCCACTTT. Its translation is CASSESYNSPLHF.

This chain uses TRBV30 with TRBJ2-7, with TRBD1 identical over 7 bases. The CDR3 has 12 residues. Trimming cost V 1 base and J 4 bases; bases outside gene matches: 1. The germline CDR1 and CDR2 sequences are GTSNPN and SVGIG (reference sequence). CDR3 nucleotide sequence: TGTGCCTGGAGTGAGACAGGGTACGAGCAGTACTTC. This encodes CAWSETGYEQYF. The full variable domain, in which reference TRBV30 and TRBJ2-7 provide the parts outside the CDR3, is SQTIHQWPATLVQPVGSPLSLECTVEGTSNPNLYWYRQAAGRGLQLLFYSVGIGQISSEVPQNLSASRPQDRQFILSSKKLLLSDSGFYLCAWSETGYEQYFGPGTRLTVT.

The V gene is TRBV12-3 or TRBV12-4, the J gene TRBJ1-1, with D unresolved. Trimming took 3 bases from V and 11 from J, leaving 13 bases between them. This CDR3 has 12 amino acids. The CDR3 spells CASSLGSSWAFF. The CDR3 DNA is TGTGCCAGCAGTTTGGGGTCCTCTTGGGCTTTCTTT.

This clone was counted only a few times. The genes are TRBV12-3 or TRBV12-4 and TRBJ1-1, with D maybe TRBD1 (6 bases). The CDR3 contains 12 residues. Trimming took 6 bases from V and 6 from J, leaving 11 bases between them. CDR3 loop: CASSRTAPEAFF. CDR3 in DNA: TGTGCCAGCAGCAGGACAGCTCCTGAAGCTTTCTTT.

This clone has a handful of counts. The chain recombines TRBV6-5 with TRBJ2-7, with a weak D call TRBD2 (5 bases). Germline V gene lookup returns CDR1 MNHEY and CDR2 SVGAGI. This CDR3 has 15 residues. Trimming removed 0 bases from V and 1 base from J, with 10 bases in between. CDR3 amino acids: CASSYSALGSYEQYF. CDR3 coding DNA: TGTGCCAGCAGTTACTCGGCACTAGGGTCCTACGAGCAGTACTTC.

This clone was observed once. J is TRBJ2-7 and V is TRBV5-1, with 8 bases aligning to TRBD1. In germline, CDR1 is SGHRS, CDR2 YFSETQ. Losses at the gene ends were 2 bases for V and 1 base for J; bases not matched to a gene: 8. This CDR3 comprises 16 residues. As DNA, the CDR3 is TGCGCCAGCAGCTTTTCCTCAGGGGGCTTTTCCTACGAGCAGTACTTC. Translating it yields CASSFSSGGFSYEQYF.

V gene TRBV6-5 combines with J gene TRBJ2-7, with TRBD2 matching over 12 bases. Germline assignment: CDR1 MNHEY and CDR2 SVGAGI. CDR3 length: 16 residues. Trimming cost V 6 bases and J 0 bases; bases outside gene matches: 6. The CDR3 DNA reads TGTGCCAGCAGCTACCGACTAGCGGGGGTCTCCTACGAGCAGTACTTC. It yields the protein CASSYRLAGVSYEQYF.

The chain is built from TRBV24-1 and TRBJ2-2; no clear D gene. Germline V lookup: CDR1 KGHDR, CDR2 SFDVKD. The V and J ends lost 3 bases and 2 bases respectively, with 3 bases between them. The CDR3 contains 13 residues. CDR3 residues: CATSDINTGELFF. CDR3 bases: TGTGCCACCAGTGATATAAACACCGGGGAGCTGTTTTTT.

The V call is TRBV5-6, the J call TRBJ2-1; D is perhaps TRBD2 (6 bases). Trimming removed 4 bases from V and 2 bases from J, with 13 bases in between. Germline V gene lookup returns CDR1 SGHDT and CDR2 YYEEEE. The CDR3 length is 15 residues. The CDR3 sequence is CASSGGYGPYNEQFF. The CDR3 nucleotides are TGTGCCAGCAGCGGAGGGTACGGCCCCTACAATGAGCAGTTCTTC.

This chain connects TRBV2 to TRBJ2-7, with 7 bases matching TRBD1. CDR1 SNHLY and CDR2 FYNNEI come from the germline V gene. The CDR3 runs 14 residues. J was trimmed by 3 bases and V by 6 bases; bases with no gene match: 8. CDR3 protein: CASRPDRWDYEQYF. The CDR3 coding sequence is TGTGCCAGCAGACCGGACAGGTGGGACTACGAGCAGTACTTC. Looking up the rest from reference TRBV2 and TRBJ2-7 gives the full variable domain: EPEVTQTPSHQVTQMGQEVILRCVPISNHLYFYWYRQILGQKVEFLVSFYNNEISEKSEIFDDQFSVERPDGSNFTLKIRSTKLEDSAMYFCASRPDRWDYEQYFGPGTRLTVT.

The rearrangement uses TRBV19 and TRBJ2-7; 10 nucleotides agree with TRBD1. Germline CDR1 reads LNHDA; CDR2 reads SQIVND (reference sequence). The V gene end was trimmed by 5 bases and the J gene end by 3 bases; junction bases not matched to a gene: 7. The CDR3 consists of 15 residues. For the CDR3, the DNA is TGTGCCAGTAGTTTCCGTGGACAGGGGGACTACGAGCAGTACTTC. Its protein product is CASSFRGQGDYEQYF.

The chain couples TRBV19 to TRBJ1-2; D remains ambiguous. V lost 6 bases and J lost 6, with 17 bases in between. This CDR3 has 14 residues. The germline V gene has CDR1 LNHDA and CDR2 SQIVND (reference sequence). DNA for the CDR3: TGTGCCAGTAGGCCCCGGGGTCGGCAGGATGGCTACACCTTC. Protein product: CASRPRGRQDGYTF.

This clone was recorded only once. The V and J genes are TRBV18 and TRBJ2-3; D uncertain. CDR1 is KGHSH and CDR2 is LQKENI in the germline V gene. V was trimmed by 3 bases and J by 0 bases, leaving 10 bases between them. The CDR3 has 15 amino acids. CDR3 in DNA: TGTGCCAGCTCACCGGGCCAGAGGAGCACAGATACGCAGTATTTT. It yields the protein CASSPGQRSTDTQYF.